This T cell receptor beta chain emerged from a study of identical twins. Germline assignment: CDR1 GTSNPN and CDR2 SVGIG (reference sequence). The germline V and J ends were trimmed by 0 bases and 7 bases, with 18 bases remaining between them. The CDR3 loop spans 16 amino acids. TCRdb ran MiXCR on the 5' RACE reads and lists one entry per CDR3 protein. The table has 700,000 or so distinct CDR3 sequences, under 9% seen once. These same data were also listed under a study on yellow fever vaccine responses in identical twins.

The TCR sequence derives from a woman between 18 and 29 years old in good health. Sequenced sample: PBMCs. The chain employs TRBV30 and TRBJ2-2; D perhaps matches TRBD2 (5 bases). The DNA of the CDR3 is TGTGCCTGGAGTGTACGGGTGGGAGCAGCAAGCGGGGAGCTGTTTTTT. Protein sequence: CAWSVRVGAASGELFF. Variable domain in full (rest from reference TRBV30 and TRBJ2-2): SQTIHQWPATLVQPVGSPLSLECTVEGTSNPNLYWYRQAAGRGLQLLFYSVGIGQISSEVPQNLSASRPQDRQFILSSKKLLLSDSGFYLCAWSVRVGAASGELFFGEGSRLTVL.